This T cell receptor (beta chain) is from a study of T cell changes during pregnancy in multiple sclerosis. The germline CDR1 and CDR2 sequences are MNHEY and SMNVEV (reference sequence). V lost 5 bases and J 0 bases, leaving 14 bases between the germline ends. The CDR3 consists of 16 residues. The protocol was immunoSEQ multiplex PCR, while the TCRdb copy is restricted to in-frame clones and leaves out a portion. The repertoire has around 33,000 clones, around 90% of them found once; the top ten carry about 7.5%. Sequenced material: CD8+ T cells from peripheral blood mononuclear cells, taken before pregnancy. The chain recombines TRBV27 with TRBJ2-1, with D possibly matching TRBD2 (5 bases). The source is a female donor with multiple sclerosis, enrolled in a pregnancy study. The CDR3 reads CASSPWTQPSYNEQFF. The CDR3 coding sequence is TGTGCCAGCAGTCCCTGGACTCAACCCTCCTACAATGAGCAGTTCTTC.